A single sample gave rise to the 22 T cell receptor beta chains below, sequenced in a study of TIL therapy for anti-PD-1-resistant metastatic lung cancer. Time point specified: pre-treatment sample, taken before nivolumab and TIL therapy. The tumor samples were excised metastases, mostly pleural nodules or supraclavicular lymph nodes. Sequencing used immunoSEQ v3. Clones were read by immunoSEQ multiplex PCR, and TCRdb kept only the in-frame ones, dropping some. The sample has about 48,000 clones, 71% seen once. The specimen was tumor tissue, collected at baseline. The source is a person between 30 and 79 years old with non-small cell lung cancer.

J is TRBJ2-1 and V is TRBV19; 12 bases map to TRBD1. The CDR3 has 14 residues. The germline V gene encodes CDR1 LNHDA and CDR2 SQIVND (reference sequence). V was clipped by 8 bases and J by 3 bases; unmatched bases: 2. The CDR3 loop is CASGDRGLYNEQFF. The CDR3 coding sequence is TGTGCCAGTGGGGACAGGGGGCTCTACAATGAGCAGTTCTTC.

The chain is built from TRBV30 and TRBJ1-2; TRBD1 matches 8 bases. Germline CDR1 and CDR2: GTSNPN and SVGIG (reference sequence). The CDR3 length is 14 residues. CDR3 bases: TGTGCTTTAAGTGGTCAGGGGGCGAAGAATGGCTACACCTTC. Its protein is CALSGQGAKNGYTF.

The rearrangement links TRBV5-6 to TRBJ2-7; D may match TRBD1 or TRBD2 (6 bases each). Germline CDR1 and CDR2: SGHDT and YYEEEE. The ends were cut back, 5 bases at V and 4 bases at J, with 16 bases in the middle. This CDR3 spans 14 amino acids. The CDR3 spells CASSRGRGVYEQYF. CDR3 coding DNA: TGTGCCAGCAGTCGCGGTAGGGGGGTTTACGAGCAGTACTTC.

This clone was seen a handful of times. This chain links TRBV7-2 with TRBJ2-1, with TRBD2 matching over 11 bases. Per the germline V gene, CDR1 is SGHTA and CDR2 is FQGNSA. The CDR3 is 15 amino acids. J was trimmed by 3 bases and V by 5 bases; bases with no gene match: 3. For the CDR3, the DNA is TGTGCCAGCAGCCCGGGACTAGCGGACTACAATGAGCAGTTCTTC. Its protein is CASSPGLADYNEQFF.

V and J are TRBV28 and TRBJ1-2; D is possibly TRBD1 (5 bases). This CDR3 region has 15 residues. Trimming stripped 2 bases from V and 4 bases from J, with 14 bases between. Germline V CDR1 and CDR2: MDHEN, SYDVKM. The CDR3 DNA is TGTGCCAGCAGTTTAGCCGGGGGTACCGGCTATGGCTACACCTTC. The encoded protein is CASSLAGGTGYGYTF.

The genes are TRBV6-1 and TRBJ1-2, with D maybe TRBD1 (6 bases). From germline, CDR1 is MNHNS and CDR2 SASEGT. This CDR3 contains 14 residues. Trimming shortened V by 2 bases and J by 5 bases, and 12 bases separated the two germline ends. The CDR3 bases are TGTGCCAGCAGTGAAACAGGGAGACATTATGGCTACACCTTC. Translating gives CASSETGRHYGYTF.

The CDR3 sequence is CASSEVNLAGGTGELFF. In nucleotides, the CDR3 is TGTGCCAGCAGTGAAGTGAATCTAGCGGGAGGAACCGGGGAGCTGTTTTTT. The chain is built from TRBV2 and TRBJ2-2, with TRBD2 identical over 11 bases. The CDR3 consists of 17 residues. Germline-derived CDR1 and CDR2 are SNHLY and FYNNEI. Trimming at V came to 1 base and at J to 5 bases, leaving 6 bases not matched to a gene.

This chain joins TRBV6-5 and TRBJ1-1, with D maybe TRBD1 (6 bases). V was pared by 4 bases and J by 10 bases, with 16 bases between. Germline CDR1 and CDR2: MNHEY and SVGAGI. The CDR3 extends over 13 amino acids. The CDR3 sequence is CASSSTLQGRAFF. The CDR3 DNA follows: TGTGCCAGCAGTTCTACCTTACAGGGCAGAGCTTTCTTT.

In this sample, this clone turned up many times. The rearrangement uses TRBV2 and TRBJ2-1; either TRBD1 or TRBD2 may fit D (6 bases each). Between the trimmed V and J ends, which lost 8 bases and 6 bases, there was a span of 17 bases. This CDR3 is built from 14 residues. The germline CDR1 and CDR2 sequences are SNHLY and FYNNEI. CDR3 amino acids: CASGGGTGVNEQFF. The CDR3 DNA is TGTGCCAGCGGAGGGGGGACCGGGGTCAATGAGCAGTTCTTC.

In its sample, this clone was seen a few times. V usage is TRBV10-1 and J usage is TRBJ2-7; 11 bases map to TRBD1. Germline-derived CDR1 and CDR2 are WNHNN and SYGVQD (reference sequence). With V trimmed by 0 bases and J by 3 bases, 4 bases remained unmatched. The CDR3 is 16 residues long. The CDR3 is CASSESGTGGFYEQYF. The CDR3 bases are TGCGCCAGCAGTGAGTCGGGGACAGGGGGTTTCTACGAGCAGTACTTC.

The chain has TRBV7-2 and TRBJ1-5; D is unresolved. The CDR3 covers 15 residues. V dropped 8 bases and J dropped 4 bases, with 18 bases sitting between them. Germline assignment: CDR1 SGHTA and CDR2 FQGNSA. For the CDR3, the DNA is TGTGCCAGCCCTTGGACGGACCTTAAGAATCAGCCCCAGCATTTT. This translates into CASPWTDLKNQPQHF. Full variable domain (outside the CDR3, taken from reference TRBV7-2 and TRBJ1-5): GAGVSQSPSNKVTEKGKDVELRCDPISGHTALYWYRQSLGQGLEFLIYFQGNSAPDKSGLPSDRFSAERTGGSVSTLTIQRTQQEDSAVYLCASPWTDLKNQPQHFGDGTRLSIL.

In nucleotides, the CDR3 is TGTGCCAGCAGCATGGCCTACGAGCAGTACTTC. Its protein is CASSMAYEQYF. The V gene is TRBV5-4, the J gene TRBJ2-7; no definite D call. V lost 4 bases to trimming and J lost 2 bases, with 4 bases between them. The CDR3 consists of 11 residues. Germline assignment: CDR1 SGHNT and CDR2 YYREEE (reference sequence).

The gene calls are TRBV2 and TRBJ1-5, with D hard to call. The germline V gene encodes CDR1 SNHLY and CDR2 FYNNEI. The ends were cut back, 0 bases at V and 1 base at J, with 10 bases in the middle. The CDR3 is 16 residues long. The CDR3 loop is CASSEAAGLSNQPQHF. CDR3 sequence (DNA): TGTGCCAGCAGTGAAGCGGCGGGGTTAAGCAATCAGCCCCAGCATTTT.

The chain employs TRBV7-3 and TRBJ2-1, with D possibly TRBD2 on 7 matching bases. V was cut by 4 bases and J by 4 bases, with 23 bases left in between. Germline V gene sequence: CDR1 SGHTA, CDR2 FQGTGA. This CDR3 is 18 amino acids long. CDR3 sequence (DNA): TGTGCCAGCAGCTCAATTGACCCGCGGGGGCCAGGTTACAATGAGCAGTTCTTC. It is translated as CASSSIDPRGPGYNEQFF.

The CDR3 coding sequence is TGTGCCAGCAGTGAAGTCCTGAACAGGGACACCGGGGAGCTGTTTTTT. Residues: CASSEVLNRDTGELFF. This chain links TRBV25-1 with TRBJ2-2, with D possibly TRBD1 on 6 matching bases. V lost 2 bases, J lost 3 bases, and 13 bases lay in between. CDR1 and CDR2 (germline): MGHDK, SYGVNS. The CDR3 length is 16 residues.

Only a few counts were recorded for this clone. This sequence joins TRBV19 and TRBJ1-1, with TRBD1 as a possible D gene (5 bases). Germline CDR1 reads LNHDA; CDR2 reads SQIVND (reference sequence). The CDR3 extends over 13 amino acids. The V and J ends lost 5 bases and 7 bases respectively, with 14 bases between them. The CDR3: CASSPSRVVEAFF. In nucleotides, the CDR3 is TGTGCCAGTAGTCCCTCCAGGGTCGTTGAAGCTTTCTTT.

The V call is TRBV29-1, the J call TRBJ1-1, with a possible D match to TRBD1 (6 bases). The germline V and J ends were trimmed by 6 bases and 4 bases, with 27 bases remaining between them. This CDR3 has 17 amino acids. Germline lookup yields CDR1 SQVTM and CDR2 ANQGSEA. The CDR3 DNA sequence: TGCAGCGTACATTCACTGGGGGCGCAAAGGGGATTCACTGAAGCTTTCTTT. It yields the protein CSVHSLGAQRGFTEAFF. The full variable domain, in which reference TRBV29-1 and TRBJ1-1 provide the parts outside the CDR3, is SAVISQKPSRDICQRGTSLTIQCQVDSQVTMMFWYRQQPGQSLTLIATANQGSEATYESGFVIDKFPISRPNLTFSTLTVSNMSPEDSSIYLCSVHSLGAQRGFTEAFFGQGTRLTVV.

The chain is built from TRBV20-1 and TRBJ1-2, with D unclear. CDR3 size: 11 residues. Germline-derived CDR1 and CDR2 are DFQATT and SNEGSKA (reference sequence). The V and J ends lost 4 bases and 5 bases respectively, with 8 bases between them. The CDR3 coding sequence is TGCAGTGCTATCCCCGGGTATGGCTACACCTTC. It yields the protein CSAIPGYGYTF.

The CDR3, as DNA: TGTGCCAGCGTCCGGGACAGGGGATCCGGCTACACCTTC. Amino acids: CASVRDRGSGYTF. The chain is built from TRBV2 and TRBJ1-2, with 10 bases lining up with TRBD1. The CDR3 contains 13 residues. V shed 8 bases, J shed 8 bases, and the junction held 8 bases outside the gene matches. The germline CDR1 and CDR2 sequences are SNHLY and FYNNEI.

V usage is TRBV9 and J usage is TRBJ2-1; D gene ambiguous. This CDR3 spans 17 amino acids. In germline, CDR1 is SGDLS, CDR2 YYNGEE. V was cut by 2 bases and J by 3 bases, with 18 bases left in between. The CDR3 DNA sequence: TGTGCCAGCAGCGTCCTCATTACTGGTGGTGACTACAATGAGCAGTTCTTC. It encodes CASSVLITGGDYNEQFF. Filled out from reference TRBV9 and TRBJ2-1, the complete variable domain reads DSGVTQTPKHLITATGQRVTLRCSPRSGDLSVYWYQQSLDQGLQFLIQYYNGEERAKGNILERFSAQQFPDLHSELNLSSLELGDSALYFCASSVLITGGDYNEQFFGPGTRLTVL.

The chain is built from TRBV11-3 and TRBJ2-1; D tentatively reads TRBD1 or TRBD2 (6 bases each). The germline V gene encodes CDR1 SGHNT and CDR2 YENEEA. With 3 bases removed from V and 8 bases from J, the gap between germline ends came to 14 bases. This CDR3 has 14 amino acids. The CDR3 reads CASSLGLGGYEQFF. For the CDR3, the DNA is TGTGCCAGCAGCTTGGGGCTAGGGGGGTATGAGCAGTTCTTC.

The gene calls are TRBV10-3 and TRBJ1-2; TRBD1 is a possible D gene (6 bases). The V gene lost 0 bases and the J gene lost 4 bases, with 9 bases spanning the gap. This CDR3 is 14 amino acids long. Germline CDR1 is ENHRY and CDR2 is SYGVKD. CDR3 amino acids: CAISESDSSYGYTF. In DNA form, the CDR3 reads TGTGCCATCAGTGAGTCGGACAGCTCCTATGGCTACACCTTC.